These 13 T cell receptor beta chains share one sample of origin, sequenced in a study of blood T cell repertoires in COVID-19. Assay: immunoSEQ multiplex PCR; the TCRdb copy retains only in-frame clones and omits some. There are more than 75,000 clones in the sample; over 80% occur only once, and roughly 15% lies in the top ten. Sequenced sample: peripheral blood. The source of these receptors is a woman over 75 with active or convalescent COVID-19.

This clone was seen a few times. This chain connects TRBV7-2 to TRBJ2-1; 8 bases map to TRBD2. Germline CDR1 SGHTA, CDR2 FQGNSA. This CDR3 has 16 residues. V lost 5 bases and J lost 1; bases outside the gene matches: 7. As DNA, the CDR3 is TGTGCCAGCAGCGCTAGGCGGGGGGCGTCCTACAATGAGCAGTTCTTC. Protein sequence: CASSARRGASYNEQFF.

A few counts support this clone. The chain links TRBV11-2 to TRBJ2-7, with D maybe TRBD1 (6 bases). Germline V gives CDR1 SGHAT, CDR2 FQNNGV. Trimming cost V 5 bases and J 3 bases, with 17 bases left between them. CDR3 length equals 15 residues. DNA for the CDR3: TGTGCCAGCAGCCCCTCATGGGGACAAGGCTACGAGCAGTACTTC. It is translated as CASSPSWGQGYEQYF.

This chain uses TRBV7-9 with TRBJ2-3; no clear D gene. The V end was cut by 8 bases, the J end by 5 bases, with 14 bases between. The germline V gene has CDR1 SEHNR and CDR2 FQNEAQ (reference sequence). This CDR3 spans 13 amino acids. The CDR3 region is CASGRVAGDTQYF. In DNA form, the CDR3 reads TGTGCCAGCGGTCGGGTAGCTGGAGATACGCAGTATTTT.

V gene TRBV6-5 combines with J gene TRBJ2-7, with unresolved D. There are 16 residues in the CDR3. Trimming took off 0 bases at V and 0 bases at J, with 12 bases between the two ends. Germline values: CDR1 MNHEY, CDR2 SVGAGI. CDR3 nucleotides: TGTGCCAGCAGTTACTCCATGGCGGTTACCTCCTACGAGCAGTACTTC. Protein product: CASSYSMAVTSYEQYF.

The chain couples TRBV11-3 to TRBJ2-3; no clear D gene. V lost 0 bases to trimming and J lost 4 bases, with 5 bases between them. This CDR3 region has 13 residues. Germline values: CDR1 SGHNT, CDR2 YENEEA. The CDR3 DNA reads TGTGCCAGCAGCTTAGAGTTCTCAGATACGCAGTATTTT. Encoded protein: CASSLEFSDTQYF.

The rearrangement uses TRBV5-1 and TRBJ2-1, with D maybe TRBD1 (6 bases). V was clipped by 0 bases and J by 6 bases, with 13 bases between them. Germline lookup yields CDR1 SGHRS and CDR2 YFSETQ. The CDR3 is 15 residues long. The CDR3 loop reads CASSLGGTGRNEQFF. The CDR3 bases are TGCGCCAGCAGCTTGGGGGGCACAGGGCGCAATGAGCAGTTCTTC.

The chain is built from TRBV2 and TRBJ1-2, with 7 bases aligning to TRBD1. With 8 bases clipped from V and 8 bases from J, the junction kept 5 bases outside the gene matches. The length of the CDR3 is 11 residues. Germline CDR1 and CDR2: SNHLY and FYNNEI. This CDR3 is CASGTVGGYTF. Here the CDR3 DNA reads TGTGCCAGCGGGACAGTAGGGGGCTACACCTTC. Based on the CDR3 plus reference TRBV2 and TRBJ1-2, the full variable domain is EPEVTQTPSHQVTQMGQEVILRCVPISNHLYFYWYRQILGQKVEFLVSFYNNEISEKSEIFDDQFSVERPDGSNFTLKIRSTKLEDSAMYFCASGTVGGYTFGSGTRLTVV.

The chain uses TRBV6-6 and TRBJ1-3; D not resolved. CDR3 size: 13 residues. Trimming cost V 6 bases and J 3 bases, with 9 bases left between them. From germline, CDR1 is MNHNY and CDR2 SVGAGI (reference sequence). CDR3 amino acids: CASRREGGNTIYF. CDR3 DNA sequence: TGTGCCAGCAGGCGGGAGGGTGGAAACACCATATATTTT.

V is TRBV15 and J is TRBJ1-2, with D perhaps matching TRBD1 (5 bases). The germline V gene encodes CDR1 LNHNV and CDR2 YYDKDF (reference sequence). The V and J ends lost 0 bases and 4 bases respectively, with 9 bases between them. The CDR3 runs to 14 residues. DNA for the CDR3: TGTGCCACCAGCAGAGACCCCAGGGCCTATGGCTACACCTTC. Protein: CATSRDPRAYGYTF.

V usage is TRBV30 and J usage is TRBJ1-1; D is undetermined. Trimming cost V 2 bases and J 1 base, with 8 bases left between them. Germline V gives CDR1 GTSNPN, CDR2 SVGIG (reference sequence). The CDR3 is made up of 13 amino acids. CDR3 loop: CAWSPGPNTEAFF. The CDR3 DNA sequence: TGTGCCTGGAGTCCCGGTCCGAACACTGAAGCTTTCTTT.

The chain employs TRBV3-1 (or the pseudogene TRBV3-2) and TRBJ1-1, with 8 bases matching TRBD1. CDR3 size: 16 residues. From germline, CDR1 is LGHDT and CDR2 YNNKEL (reference sequence). After removal of 6 bases from V and 0 bases from J, the junction contained 9 bases not matched to a gene. For the CDR3, the DNA is TGTGCCAGCAGACCGTCAGGGGGCGCCATGAACACTGAAGCTTTCTTT. The encoded protein is CASRPSGGAMNTEAFF.

This clone has a single count. The V gene is TRBV3-1 (or the pseudogene TRBV3-2), the J gene TRBJ1-1; the D is unclear. V was shortened by 1 base and J by 6 bases, with 12 bases between the two germline ends. The CDR3 loop spans 14 amino acids. In germline, CDR1 is LGHDT, CDR2 YNNKEL (reference sequence). CDR3 nucleotide sequence: TGTGCCAGCAGCCAAGTTGAGGGCGCGTCTGAAGCTTTCTTT. Its protein product is CASSQVEGASEAFF.

This clone showed up just once. The genes are TRBV7-8 and TRBJ1-5; TRBD1 agrees at 7 bases. Losses at the gene ends were 3 bases for V and 3 bases for J; bases not matched to a gene: 14. This CDR3 region has 18 residues. In germline, CDR1 is SGHVS, CDR2 FQNEAQ. The DNA for the CDR3 is TGTGCCAGCAGCTTTCTCAACATGGCGGGACAGTTCAATCAGCCCCAGCATTTT. It translates to CASSFLNMAGQFNQPQHF. The full variable domain, with the rest looked up from reference TRBV7-8 and TRBJ1-5, is GAGVSQSPRYKVAKRGQDVALRCDPISGHVSLFWYQQALGQGPEFLTYFQNEAQLDKSGLPSDRFFAERPEGSVSTLKIQRTQQEDSAVYLCASSFLNMAGQFNQPQHFGDGTRLSIL.